This T cell receptor (beta chain) comes out of a study of Ad26.COV2.S vaccination and SARS-CoV-2 variants (dated by TCRdb to 2020 to 2023). Concerning the study at large: Vaccine-arm donors were drawn from COV1001, a multicentre, randomized, double-blind, placebo-controlled phase I-IIa trial of Ad26.COV2.S in healthy adults. Ad26.COV2.S was given intramuscularly at 5x10^10 or 1x10^11 viral particles, as a single shot or as two shots 56 days apart. TCRbeta repertoire sequencing served as the tool for gauging how specific and how broad the SARS-CoV-2-reactive T cell receptors were following Ad26.COV2.S vaccination. A total of 32 samples were included in the TCR-sequenced set, comprising roughly 19 Ad26.COV2.S vaccine recipients, 5 placebo recipients and 8 SARS-CoV-2 convalescent individuals. Trial participants were randomized into five groups of five, in which low-dose or high-dose Ad26.COV2.S was given once or twice, or placebo was given on both occasions. Throughout the experiments and outcome assessment, investigators stayed blinded to trial group allocation.

Taken from cysteine to phenylalanine, the CDR3 has 17 residues. The DNA shown is the 51-base CDR3, in frame from base 1. The junction carries 17 bases between V and J, which are trimmed by 1 base and 5 bases respectively. The germline V gene gives CDR1 as MGHDK and CDR2 as SYGVNS. This specimen's treatment or condition label, interpreted: about 20 received Ad26.COV2.S at low or high dose, single or two shots; 5 received placebo; per-sample allocation not given. For vaccine and placebo recipients, repertoires were sequenced using samples collected on day 63 after the first injection. In Cohort 1b, about two dozen adults aged 18-55 years were enrolled at a single site in Boston, USA, between 29 July and 7 August 2020. Ad26.COV2.S was a replication-incompetent adenovirus type 26 vector that expressed a prefusion-stabilized SARS-CoV-2 spike protein derived from the original Wuhan strain. Results the study describes overall, beyond this receptor: Compared with placebo recipients, Ad26.COV2.S recipients showed higher spike-specific TCR breadth (P = 0.0014). The study lacked the statistical power to compare responses across vaccine doses or regimens. It was noted by the authors that total T cell responses may have been underestimated by the TCR breadth and depth analyses. After vaccination, spike-specific CD8+ and CD4+ T cell responses were reported to show substantial breadth. Non-spike TCR breadth was comparable between vaccine and placebo recipients, consistent with the vaccine containing only spike.

The immunoSEQ Assay was used to sequence TCRbeta CDR3 regions. After extraction, genomic DNA underwent amplification by bias-controlled multiplex PCR, followed by high-throughput sequencing. The study's processing was this. To quantify the absolute abundance of every unique TCRbeta CDR3 region, sequences were collapsed and filtered. T cell fraction was estimated by normalizing TCRbeta template counts to usable DNA, which was measured by amplifying reference genes present in all nucleated cells. Repertoire TCRs were annotated as SARS-CoV-2-specific by exact matching of V gene, CDR3 amino acid sequence and J gene to a known reactive TCR set. MIRA supplied the reference SARS-CoV-2 TCR set, which was filtered for enrichment in COVID-19-positive ImmuneCODE repertoires so that public or cross-reactive TCRs were removed. Drawing on the MIRA antigens, annotated TCRs were analysed further at the level of specific ORF or position within ORF. Breadth was defined as the number of annotated unique rearrangements divided by the total number of unique productive rearrangements, and depth was defined as the summed frequency of the annotated unique rearrangements. Two-sided Wilcoxon rank-sum tests were applied when comparing TCR breadth between groups. TCRdb provides this immuneACCESS table in a form limited to in-frame rearrangements. Some clones are lacking; in checked studies, under half of them reflect an unresolved V gene, and why the rest are absent is not known. V and J calls and clone size follow that table, whereas D and trimming were derived from the DNA. This sample holds around 400,000 clones; 70% to 90% were observed only once. The ten largest clones take up about 2% of the sample.

Concerning this clone itself: The antigen it binds to is not known. It has no much larger one-base neighbor in the sample; base qualities were not kept.

This specimen consisted of peripheral blood, obtained in a trial of Ad26.COV2.S vaccine versus placebo. The chain was built from TRBV25-1 and TRBJ1-4, with the D gene not confidently named. The receptor comes from a person aged 18 to 59 who received the Ad26.COV2.S COVID-19 vaccine or a placebo. The CDR3 region: CASSESAAAGLNEKLFF. The base sequence is TGTGCCAGCAGTGAATCGGCGGCGGCGGGCTTAAATGAAAAACTGTTTTTT.